The entry that follows covers one TCR beta chain sequence. Per the study methods: How many nucleated cells were present was estimated from reference gene primer amplification. Method: immunoSEQ multiplex PCR; TCRdb's copy keeps in-frame clones and lacks some. That table supplies the V and J calls and clone size; D and trimming were determined from the DNA. The table has about 55,000 clones, about nine tenths seen once. These data belong to a study of blood T cell repertoires in COVID-19. Across the study: Researchers got acute and convalescent COVID-19 samples from the United States, Italy and Spain. T cells, B-cell-depleted T cells, or PBMCs provided the cDNA or gDNA that served as material.

The CDR3 extends over 19 amino acids. The V gene's germline CDR1 is SGHVS and CDR2 FQNEAQ. J was trimmed by 3 bases and V by 4 bases; bases with no gene match: 11. Sequencing input: peripheral blood. The gene calls are TRBV7-8 and TRBJ1-6; 11 positions agree with TRBD1. This receptor was obtained from a man in his forties with acute or convalescent COVID-19. CDR3 sequence (DNA): TGTGCCAGCAGCTCACCGGGACAGGGGGGGGCTAGCTATAATTCACCCCTCCACTTT. This encodes CASSSPGQGGASYNSPLHF.